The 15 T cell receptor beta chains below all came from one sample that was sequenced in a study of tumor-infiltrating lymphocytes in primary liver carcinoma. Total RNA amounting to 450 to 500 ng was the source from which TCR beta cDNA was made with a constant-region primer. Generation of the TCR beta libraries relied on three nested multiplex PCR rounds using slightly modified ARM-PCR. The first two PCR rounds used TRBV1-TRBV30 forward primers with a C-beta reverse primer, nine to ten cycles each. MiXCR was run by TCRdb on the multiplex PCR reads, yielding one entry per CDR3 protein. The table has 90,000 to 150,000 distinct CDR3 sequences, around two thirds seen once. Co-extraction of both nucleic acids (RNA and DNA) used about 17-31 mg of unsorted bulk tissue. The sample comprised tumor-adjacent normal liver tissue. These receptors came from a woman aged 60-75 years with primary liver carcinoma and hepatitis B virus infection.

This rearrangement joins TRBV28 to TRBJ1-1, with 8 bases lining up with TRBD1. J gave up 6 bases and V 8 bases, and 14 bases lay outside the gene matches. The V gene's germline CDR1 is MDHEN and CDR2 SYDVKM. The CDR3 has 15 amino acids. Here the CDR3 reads CASLTPDREGAEAFF. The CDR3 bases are TGTGCCAGCCTTACACCGGACAGGGAGGGCGCTGAAGCTTTCTTT.

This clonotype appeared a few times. The CDR3 nucleotides read TGTGCCAGCAGCCGAGGATGCACAGATACGCAGTATTTT. As protein: CASSRGCTDTQYF. V and J are TRBV14 and TRBJ2-3, with D uncertain. CDR3 length: 13 residues. Trimming took 4 bases from V and 1 from J, leaving 6 bases between them. The germline V gene has CDR1 SGHDN and CDR2 FVKESK.

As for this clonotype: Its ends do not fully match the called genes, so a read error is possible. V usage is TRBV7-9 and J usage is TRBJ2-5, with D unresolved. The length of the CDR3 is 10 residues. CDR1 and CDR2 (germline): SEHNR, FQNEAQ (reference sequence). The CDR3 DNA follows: TGTGCCGGTGGAATTGAGACCCAATACTTC. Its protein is CAGGIETQYF.

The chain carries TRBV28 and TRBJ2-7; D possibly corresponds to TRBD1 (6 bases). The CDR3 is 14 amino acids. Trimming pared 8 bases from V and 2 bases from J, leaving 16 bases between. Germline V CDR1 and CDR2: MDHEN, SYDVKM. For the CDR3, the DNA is TGTGCCAGCGAAAGACAGGTGGTCACCTACGAGCAGTACTTC. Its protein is CASERQVVTYEQYF.

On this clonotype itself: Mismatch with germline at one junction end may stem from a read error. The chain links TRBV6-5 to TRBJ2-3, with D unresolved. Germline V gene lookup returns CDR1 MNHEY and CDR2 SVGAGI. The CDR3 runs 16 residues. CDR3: CASNYSILTSTDTQYF. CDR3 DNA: TGTGCCAGCAATTACTCTATCCTGACTAGCACAGATACGCAGTATTTT.

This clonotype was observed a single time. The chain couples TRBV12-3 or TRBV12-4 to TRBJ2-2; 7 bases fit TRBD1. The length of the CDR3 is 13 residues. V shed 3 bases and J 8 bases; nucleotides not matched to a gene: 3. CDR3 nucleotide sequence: TGTGCCAGCAGTTTGACAGGGATTGGGGAGCTGTTTTTT. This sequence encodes CASSLTGIGELFF.

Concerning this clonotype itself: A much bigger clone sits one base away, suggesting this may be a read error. This chain's CDR3 is CACSKGRDRVFVGNTIYF. The DNA of the CDR3 is TGTGCCTGCAGCAAAGGGAGGGACAGGGTATTTGTCGGAAACACCATATATTTT. The chain uses TRBV21-1 and TRBJ1-3; the table's D call, TRBD1, has no DNA check behind it. TRBV21-1 is a known pseudogene. The CDR3 covers 18 residues.

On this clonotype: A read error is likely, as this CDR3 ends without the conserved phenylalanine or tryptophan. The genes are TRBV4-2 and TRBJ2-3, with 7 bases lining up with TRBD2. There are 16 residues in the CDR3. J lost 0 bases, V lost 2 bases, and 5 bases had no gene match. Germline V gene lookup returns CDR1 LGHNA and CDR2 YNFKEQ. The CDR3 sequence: CASSQLREISTDTQYI. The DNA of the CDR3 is TGTGCCAGCAGCCAACTGCGGGAGATTAGCACAGATACGCAGTATATT.

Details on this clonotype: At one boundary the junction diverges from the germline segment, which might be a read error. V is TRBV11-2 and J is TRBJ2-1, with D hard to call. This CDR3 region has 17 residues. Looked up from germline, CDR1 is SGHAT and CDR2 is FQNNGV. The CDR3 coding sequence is TGTGTCAGCAGCTTTACCTCACTGAGGAGCCCCTACAATGAGCAGTTCTTC. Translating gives CVSSFTSLRSPYNEQFF.

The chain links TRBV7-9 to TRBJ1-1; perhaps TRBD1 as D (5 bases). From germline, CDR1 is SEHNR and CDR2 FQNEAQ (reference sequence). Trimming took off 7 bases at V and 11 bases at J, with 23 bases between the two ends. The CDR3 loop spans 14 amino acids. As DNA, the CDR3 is TGTGCCAGCACCCTGCCGGGACGCCCTAGTGAGGCTTTCTTT. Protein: CASTLPGRPSEAFF.

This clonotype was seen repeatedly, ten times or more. The CDR3: CASSYRGLAAYEQYF. CDR3 DNA sequence: TGTGCCAGCAGTTACAGAGGGCTAGCGGCCTACGAGCAGTACTTC. V gene TRBV6-2 or TRBV6-3 combines with J gene TRBJ2-7; TRBD2 agrees at 7 bases. Germline V lookup: CDR1 MNHEY, CDR2 SVGEGT. The CDR3 consists of 15 residues. V shed 2 bases, J shed 2 bases, and the junction held 6 bases outside the gene matches.

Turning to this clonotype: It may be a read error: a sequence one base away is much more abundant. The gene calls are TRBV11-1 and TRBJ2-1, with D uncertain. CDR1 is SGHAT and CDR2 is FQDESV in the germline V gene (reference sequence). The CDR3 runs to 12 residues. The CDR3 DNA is TGTGCCACCAGCGAGGTAGTGGGTAAGCAGTTCTTC. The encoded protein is CATSEVVGKQFF.

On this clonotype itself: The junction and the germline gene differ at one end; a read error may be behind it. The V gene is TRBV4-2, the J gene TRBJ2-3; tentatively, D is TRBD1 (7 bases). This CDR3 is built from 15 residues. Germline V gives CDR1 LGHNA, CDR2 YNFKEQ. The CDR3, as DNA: TGTGCCAGCAGCCCGGTAACGGAGGGGGCAGATACGCATTATTTT. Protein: CASSPVTEGADTHYF.

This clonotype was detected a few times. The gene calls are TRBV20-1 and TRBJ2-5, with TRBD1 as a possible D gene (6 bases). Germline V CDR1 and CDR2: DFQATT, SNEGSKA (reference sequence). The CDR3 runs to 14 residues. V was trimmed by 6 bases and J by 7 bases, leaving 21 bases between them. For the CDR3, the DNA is TGCAGTGCGAGATTACAGGGTGCGGTAGGGACCCAGTACTTC. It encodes CSARLQGAVGTQYF.

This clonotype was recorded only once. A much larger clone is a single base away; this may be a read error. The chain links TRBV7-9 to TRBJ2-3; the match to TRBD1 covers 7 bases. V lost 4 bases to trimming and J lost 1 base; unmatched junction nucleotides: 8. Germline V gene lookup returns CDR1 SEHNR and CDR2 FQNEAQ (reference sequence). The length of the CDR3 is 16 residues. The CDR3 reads CASSSTRDSCTDTQYF. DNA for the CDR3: TGTGCCAGCAGCTCCACCCGGGACAGTTGCACAGATACGCAGTATTTT.